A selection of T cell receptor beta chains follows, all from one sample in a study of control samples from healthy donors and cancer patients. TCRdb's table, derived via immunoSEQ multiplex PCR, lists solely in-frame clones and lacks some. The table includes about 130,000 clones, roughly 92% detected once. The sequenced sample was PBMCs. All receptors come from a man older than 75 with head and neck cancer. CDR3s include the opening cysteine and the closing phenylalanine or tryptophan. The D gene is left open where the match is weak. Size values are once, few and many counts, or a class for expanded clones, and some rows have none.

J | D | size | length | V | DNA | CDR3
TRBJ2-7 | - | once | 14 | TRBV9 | TGTGCCAGCAGTCCAGACCTCCTCGCGACAGCGCAGTACTTC | CASSPDLLATAQYF
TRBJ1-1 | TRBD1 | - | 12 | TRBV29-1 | TGCAGCGTAGAGAGGGGGCCGGGGGAAGCTTTCTTT | CSVERGPGEAFF
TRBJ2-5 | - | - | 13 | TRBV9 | TGTGCCAGCAGCGTCTTTGGCCAAGAGACCCAGTACTTC | CASSVFGQETQYF
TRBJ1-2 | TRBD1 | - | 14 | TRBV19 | TGTGCCAGTAGTATAGAAAGACAGGGATCCGGCTACACCTTC | CASSIERQGSGYTF
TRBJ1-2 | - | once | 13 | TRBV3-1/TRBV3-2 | TGTGCCAGCAGGTGGGGAAGATACTATGGCTACACCTTC | CASRWGRYYGYTF
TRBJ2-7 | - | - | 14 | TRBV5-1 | TGCGCCAGCAGGCCTCGACTAGATTGGCCCGAGCAGTACTTC | CASRPRLDWPEQYF
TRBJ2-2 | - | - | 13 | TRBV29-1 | TGCAGCGTTACCCAGTCAAGCACCGGGGAGCTGTTTTTT | CSVTQSSTGELFF
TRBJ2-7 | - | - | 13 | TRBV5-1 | TGCGCCAGCAGCTCCGGGGGCATCTACGAGCAGTACTTC | CASSSGGIYEQYF
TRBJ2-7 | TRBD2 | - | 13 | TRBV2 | TGTGCCAGCGCTAGCGGGAGGGCCTACGAGCAGTACTTC | CASASGRAYEQYF
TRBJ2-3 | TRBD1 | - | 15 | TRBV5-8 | TGTGCCAGCAGCTTGGAGGGACAGGGGGGGGATACGCAGTATTTT | CASSLEGQGGDTQYF